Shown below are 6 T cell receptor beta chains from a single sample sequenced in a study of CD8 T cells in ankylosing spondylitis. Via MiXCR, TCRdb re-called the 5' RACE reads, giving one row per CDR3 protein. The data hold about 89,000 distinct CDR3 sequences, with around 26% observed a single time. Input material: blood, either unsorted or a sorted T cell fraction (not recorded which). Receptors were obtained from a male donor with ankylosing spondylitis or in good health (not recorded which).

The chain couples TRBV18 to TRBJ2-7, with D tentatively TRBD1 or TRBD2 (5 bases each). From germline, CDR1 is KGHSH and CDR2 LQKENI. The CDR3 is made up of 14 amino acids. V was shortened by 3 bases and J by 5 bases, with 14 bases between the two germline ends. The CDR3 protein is CASSPTTEGNEQYV. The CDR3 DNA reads TGTGCCAGCTCACCCACGACAGAGGGCAACGAGCAGTACGTC.

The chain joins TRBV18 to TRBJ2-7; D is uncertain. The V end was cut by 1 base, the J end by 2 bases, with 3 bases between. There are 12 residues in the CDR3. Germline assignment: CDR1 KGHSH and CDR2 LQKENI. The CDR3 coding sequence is TGTGCCAGCTCACCACTACCCTACGAGCAGTACGTC. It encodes CASSPLPYEQYV.

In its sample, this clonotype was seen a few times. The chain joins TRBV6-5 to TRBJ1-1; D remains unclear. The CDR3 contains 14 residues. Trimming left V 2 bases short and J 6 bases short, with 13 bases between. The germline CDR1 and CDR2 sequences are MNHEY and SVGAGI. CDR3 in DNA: TGTGCCAGCAGTTACAAGGTGGATCGGGCTGAAGCTTTCTTT. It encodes CASSYKVDRAEAFF.

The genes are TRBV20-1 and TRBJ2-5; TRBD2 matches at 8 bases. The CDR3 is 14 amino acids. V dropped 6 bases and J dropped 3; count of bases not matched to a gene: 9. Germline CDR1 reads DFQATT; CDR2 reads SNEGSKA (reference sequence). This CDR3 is CSASGTRNKETQYF. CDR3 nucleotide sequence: TGCAGTGCCTCCGGGACTAGAAACAAAGAGACCCAGTACTTC.

This CDR3 reads CATQDFQETQYF. As DNA, the CDR3 is TGTGCCACCCAAGACTTCCAAGAGACCCAGTACTTC. The chain links TRBV10-3 to TRBJ2-5; D remains ambiguous. Germline CDR1 reads ENHRY; CDR2 reads SYGVKD. The ends were cut back, 10 bases at V and 1 base at J, with 10 bases in the middle. The CDR3 has 12 residues.

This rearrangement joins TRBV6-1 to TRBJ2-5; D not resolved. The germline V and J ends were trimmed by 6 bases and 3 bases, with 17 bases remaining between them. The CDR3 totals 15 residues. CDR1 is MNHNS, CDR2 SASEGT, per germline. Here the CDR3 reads CASSRPVGNEETQYF. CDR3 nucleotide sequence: TGTGCCAGCAGCCGCCCCGTTGGTAACGAAGAGACCCAGTACTTC.